This T cell receptor beta chain stems from a study of cytomegalovirus exposure and HLA in healthy donors. The PCR used 60 Vbeta and 13 Jbeta primers. Only in-frame clones appear in the TCRdb table, and some are missing; sequencing was by immunoSEQ multiplex PCR. In the table there are more than 140,000 clones, over 60% of which are singletons. The specimen sequenced was PBMCs. The clonotype originates from a woman in her thirties in good health and CMV-seropositive.

The CDR3 region is CASTRGSGVPGYTF. CDR3 nucleotides: TGTGCCAGCACCCGGGGTTCGGGGGTTCCGGGCTACACCTTC. The chain combines TRBV7-9 with TRBJ1-2; possibly TRBD1 for D (5 bases). In germline, CDR1 is SEHNR, CDR2 FQNEAQ (reference sequence). This CDR3 region has 14 residues. Trimming removed 7 bases at V and 8 bases at J, with 20 bases between.